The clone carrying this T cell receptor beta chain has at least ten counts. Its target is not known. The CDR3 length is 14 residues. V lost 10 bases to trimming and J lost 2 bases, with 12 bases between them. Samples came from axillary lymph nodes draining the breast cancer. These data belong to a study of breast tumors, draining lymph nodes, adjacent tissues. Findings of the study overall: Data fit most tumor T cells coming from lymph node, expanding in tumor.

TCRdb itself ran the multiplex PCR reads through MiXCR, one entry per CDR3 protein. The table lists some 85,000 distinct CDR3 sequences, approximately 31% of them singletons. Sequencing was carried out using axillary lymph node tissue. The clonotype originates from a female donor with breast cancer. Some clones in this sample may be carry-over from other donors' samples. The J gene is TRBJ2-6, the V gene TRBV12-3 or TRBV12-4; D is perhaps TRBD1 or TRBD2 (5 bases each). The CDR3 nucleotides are TGTGCCATCTCGGGGCCCACTGGGGCCAACGTCCTGACTTTC. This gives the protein CAISGPTGANVLTF.